Listed below are T cell receptor beta chains from one sample, sequenced in a study of T cell responses to AZD1222 COVID-19 vaccine. This table comes from immunoSEQ multiplex PCR, and its TCRdb copy is limited to in-frame clones, with some not included. This table holds roughly 100,000 clones, 75% to 95% found once. Source: peripheral blood, taken on day 0 of AZD1222 vaccination. The receptor set was obtained from an adult in good health. The CDR3 runs from the conserved cysteine through the conserved F or W. D genes are given only for firm matches. Expanded clones get a size class; other rows say once, few or many, or leave the size out.

j_call clone_size v_call d_call cdr3_nt cdr3_aa
TRBJ2-1 NA TRBV7-9 NA TGTGCCAGCAGCTTAAGATTTGAGCAGTTCTTC CASSLRFEQFF
TRBJ2-7 NA TRBV10-3 NA TGTGCCATCAGTGAGAGGGGGGGGGTCTCCTACGAGCAGTACTTC CAISERGGVSYEQYF
TRBJ2-1 NA TRBV11-2 TRBD2 TGTGCCAGCAGCCCGCAGCGCGGACTAGCGCACGAGCAGTTCTTC CASSPQRGLAHEQFF
TRBJ1-1 NA TRBV6-1 TRBD1 TGTGCCAGCAGTGAAGCAGGGGGACAGGGCCTTGAAGCTTTCTTT CASSEAGGQGLEAFF
TRBJ1-4 NA TRBV3-1/TRBV3-2 NA TGTGCCAGCAGCCAAGTCCCGCGGGGGGCTAATGAAAAACTGTTTTTT CASSQVPRGANEKLFF
TRBJ2-7 NA TRBV11-2 NA TGTGCCAGCAGCTTAGTGTATGCCAGTGCCTACGAGCAGTACTTC CASSLVYASAYEQYF
TRBJ2-3 NA TRBV25-1 TRBD2 TGTGCCAGCAGTAGAAATAGCGGGAGCTTCGCAGATACGCAGTATTTT CASSRNSGSFADTQYF
TRBJ2-3 NA TRBV7-2 TRBD2 TGTGCCAGCAGCTTGGGACTAGCGGGGTCAGATACGCAGTATTTT CASSLGLAGSDTQYF
TRBJ2-7 NA TRBV24-1 TRBD1 TGTGCCACCAGCGGACAGGGCGAGCAGTACTTC CATSGQGEQYF
TRBJ2-7 NA TRBV4-3 NA TGCGCCAGCAGCCAAGAAACAGGGAGGACCTACGAGCAGTACTTC CASSQETGRTYEQYF
TRBJ2-1 NA TRBV13 NA TGTGCCAGCAGCTTAGGGGCAGGGGAGGGAGCTGAGCAGTTCTTC CASSLGAGEGAEQFF
TRBJ2-5 NA TRBV3-1/TRBV3-2 TRBD1 TGTGCCAGCAGCGCTACGACAGGGAAAGAGACCCAGTACTTC CASSATTGKETQYF
TRBJ1-1 NA TRBV5-4 NA TGTGCCAGCAGCTTGGATAATCTGGGAGGCACTGAAGCTTTCTTT CASSLDNLGGTEAFF
TRBJ2-7 NA TRBV25-1 NA TGTGCCAGCAGTGAAGGGCGGACCTACGAGCAGTACTTC CASSEGRTYEQYF
TRBJ2-1 NA TRBV12-3/TRBV12-4 NA TGTGCCAGCAGCCCCCGCTGGGACAATGAGCAGTTCTTC CASSPRWDNEQFF
TRBJ2-3 NA TRBV5-4 NA TGTGCCAGCGGGTGGGAGGTGAGCACAGATACGCAGTATTTT CASGWEVSTDTQYF
TRBJ2-7 NA TRBV21-1 NA TGTGCCAGCAGCACCCGGAAGAGCGGAGTCAGGTCCGAAGACTACGAGCAGTACTTC CASSTRKSGVRSEDYEQYF
TRBJ2-2 NA TRBV3-1/TRBV3-2 NA TGTGCCAGCACCCGCCTACTCTCGAACACCGGGGAGCTGTTTTTT CASTRLLSNTGELFF
TRBJ2-1 NA TRBV25-1 NA TGTGCCAGCAGTACCTCACGGGGTGGCTCCTACAATGAGCAGTTCTTC CASSTSRGGSYNEQFF
TRBJ2-1 NA TRBV3-1/TRBV3-2 NA TGTGCCAGCAGCCGACAGGTCCTCAATGAGCAGTTCTTC CASSRQVLNEQFF
TRBJ1-1 NA TRBV24-1 NA TGTGCCACCAGTCAGGCGAACACTGAAGCTTTCTTT CATSQANTEAFF
TRBJ2-2 once TRBV18 NA TGTGCCAGCTCACCCATGAGCTTGGGAGGACTCTTCGGGGAGCTGTTTTTT CASSPMSLGGLFGELFF
TRBJ2-1 NA TRBV7-9 NA TGTGCCAGCAGCTTAGGGGGAGGAGCGAATGAGCAGTTCTTC CASSLGGGANEQFF
TRBJ2-7 NA TRBV12-5 NA TGTGCTAGTTCTAACGGGGTAACCACGGCCGAGCAGTACTTC CASSNGVTTAEQYF
TRBJ2-1 few TRBV7-3 TRBD2 TGTGCCAGCAGCTTCTTAGCGGGAGGGCACAATGAGCAGTTCTTC CASSFLAGGHNEQFF
TRBJ1-6 NA TRBV5-1 NA TGCGCCAGCAGCCAAAATACCGAGGGGGGCCGGGGTAATTCACCCCTCCACTTT CASSQNTEGGRGNSPLHF
TRBJ2-7 NA TRBV2 NA TGTGCCAGCAGTGACCAGCCCTACGAGCAGTACTTC CASSDQPYEQYF